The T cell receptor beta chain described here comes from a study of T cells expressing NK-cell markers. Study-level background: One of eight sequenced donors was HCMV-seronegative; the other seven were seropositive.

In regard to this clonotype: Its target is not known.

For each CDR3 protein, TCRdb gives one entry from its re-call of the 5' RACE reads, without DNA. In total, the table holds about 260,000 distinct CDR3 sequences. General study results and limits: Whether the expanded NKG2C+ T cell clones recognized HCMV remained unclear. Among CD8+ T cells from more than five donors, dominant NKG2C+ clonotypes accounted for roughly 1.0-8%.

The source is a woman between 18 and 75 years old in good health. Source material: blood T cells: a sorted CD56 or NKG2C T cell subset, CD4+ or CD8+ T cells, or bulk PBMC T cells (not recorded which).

The CDR3 sequence: CASSYSASGNNNEQFF. This chain links TRBV6-5 with TRBJ2-1; the D gene TCRdb calls, TRBD2, cannot be checked with no DNA. The CDR3 contains 16 residues. Germline V gene data show CDR1 as MNHEY and CDR2 as SVGAGI.